This T cell receptor beta chain was sequenced in a study of CD8+CD57+ T cells in acquired aplastic anemia. At the level of the study: Mean yield of DNA from sorted CD4+ and CD8+ cells was approximately 3 ug.

Sequencing was done on patients that had shown CD8+CD57+ cell expansion by flow cytometry. Severe acquired aplastic anemia was present in every patient. TCR beta VDJ and CDR3 profiles were obtained from a genomic DNA template. TCRdb reprocessed the reads via MiXCR and lists one record per CDR3 protein. The table lists roughly 180,000 distinct CDR3 sequences, roughly 65% of them singletons. This clonotype showed up many times. Its target is unknown. Study-level findings and limits: Around 30 sequences, all CD8+ CDR3, were shared between patients and controls.

Germline CDR1 is MNHEY and CDR2 is SVGAGI. The CDR3 consists of 18 residues. V shed 5 bases, J shed 2 bases, and the junction held 9 bases outside the gene matches. Sequencing was carried out using sorted CD4+, CD8+, or CD8+CD57+ T cells (not recorded which) from PBMCs. This chain joins TRBV6-5 and TRBJ2-3; 14 bases match TRBD2. This clonotype originated in a human donor with aplastic anemia. The CDR3 spells CASSPGLAGDKDTDTQYF. CDR3 coding DNA: TGTGCCAGCAGTCCGGGACTAGCGGGGGATAAGGACACAGATACGCAGTATTTT.